These T cell receptor beta chains were read from a single sample in a study of Ad26.COV2.S vaccination and SARS-CoV-2 variants. Method: immunoSEQ multiplex PCR; TCRdb's copy keeps in-frame clones and lacks some. The table includes some 420,000 clones, over 75% detected once. The input for sequencing was peripheral blood, taken in a trial of Ad26.COV2.S vaccine versus placebo. These TCRs come from a person between 18 and 65 years old who received the Ad26.COV2.S COVID-19 vaccine or a placebo. Each CDR3 is given with its conserved first and last residue. The order of the fields is CDR3 protein, CDR3 DNA, J gene, V gene, D gene, clone size. The D gene is left open where the match is weak. Clone size, where shown, is once, few, many, or a class for clones that have expanded.

cdr3_aa: CASSQVGPNGGAGETQYF; cdr3_nt: TGCGCCAGCAGCCAAGTTGGCCCCAACGGGGGGGCGGGAGAGACCCAGTACTTC; j_call: TRBJ2-5; v_call: TRBV4-3; d_call: TRBD2; clone_size: -
cdr3_aa: CASSVDRRPGANVLTF; cdr3_nt: TGCGCCAGCAGCGTCGACAGGAGACCTGGGGCCAACGTCCTGACTTTC; j_call: TRBJ2-6; v_call: TRBV4-3; d_call: -; clone_size: -
cdr3_aa: CAISATDSTNEKLFF; cdr3_nt: TGTGCCATCAGCGCGACAGATTCAACTAATGAAAAACTGTTTTTT; j_call: TRBJ1-4; v_call: TRBV10-3; d_call: -; clone_size: -
cdr3_aa: CASSLSTAQETQYF; cdr3_nt: TGCGCCAGCAGCTTGAGTACAGCCCAAGAGACCCAGTACTTC; j_call: TRBJ2-5; v_call: TRBV5-1; d_call: -; clone_size: -
cdr3_aa: CASREQFHTGELFF; cdr3_nt: TGTGCCAGCAGGGAACAGTTTCACACCGGGGAGCTGTTTTTT; j_call: TRBJ2-2; v_call: TRBV6-4; d_call: -; clone_size: -
cdr3_aa: CASSLGRSTGGAYEQYF; cdr3_nt: TGTGCCAGCAGCTTAGGTCGGTCGACAGGCGGGGCCTACGAGCAGTACTTC; j_call: TRBJ2-7; v_call: TRBV7-2; d_call: -; clone_size: few
cdr3_aa: CASSLGGGPYNEQFF; cdr3_nt: TGTGCCAGCAGCTTGGGCGGGGGGCCCTACAATGAGCAGTTCTTC; j_call: TRBJ2-1; v_call: TRBV7-6; d_call: TRBD2; clone_size: -
cdr3_aa: CASSTRLQTTTETQYF; cdr3_nt: TGTGCCAGCAGTACCAGGTTACAGACCACCACGGAGACCCAGTACTTC; j_call: TRBJ2-5; v_call: TRBV27; d_call: -; clone_size: -
cdr3_aa: CASSLTTASYEQYF; cdr3_nt: TGTGCCAGCAGCTTAACGACGGCTTCCTACGAGCAGTACTTC; j_call: TRBJ2-7; v_call: TRBV7-9; d_call: -; clone_size: -
cdr3_aa: CASSYSGPWEGEQFF; cdr3_nt: TGTGCCAGCAGTTACTCCGGACCTTGGGAGGGTGAGCAGTTCTTC; j_call: TRBJ2-1; v_call: TRBV6-6; d_call: TRBD2; clone_size: -
cdr3_aa: CASSYRGNANEQFF; cdr3_nt: TGTGCCAGCAGTTACAGGGGGAACGCCAATGAGCAGTTCTTC; j_call: TRBJ2-1; v_call: TRBV28; d_call: TRBD1; clone_size: -
cdr3_aa: CASSFKRSSYEQYF; cdr3_nt: TGTGCCAGCAGTTTCAAGCGGAGCTCCTACGAGCAGTACTTC; j_call: TRBJ2-7; v_call: TRBV27; d_call: -; clone_size: -
cdr3_aa: CASSLGTGGYTGELFF; cdr3_nt: TGTGCCAGCAGCTTGGGGACAGGGGGGTACACCGGGGAGCTGTTTTTT; j_call: TRBJ2-2; v_call: TRBV5-4; d_call: TRBD1; clone_size: -
cdr3_aa: CASSLRDSGEKLFF; cdr3_nt: TGTGCCAGCAGCTTGCGGGACTCGGGGGAAAAACTGTTTTTT; j_call: TRBJ1-4; v_call: TRBV5-4; d_call: -; clone_size: -
cdr3_aa: CASNGGGLYNEQFF; cdr3_nt: TGTGCCAGTAACGGCGGGGGCCTCTACAATGAGCAGTTCTTC; j_call: TRBJ2-1; v_call: TRBV19; d_call: -; clone_size: -
cdr3_aa: CSVEKTRGGGTDTQYF; cdr3_nt: TGCAGCGTTGAAAAAACCCGCGGGGGGGGCACAGATACGCAGTATTTT; j_call: TRBJ2-3; v_call: TRBV29-1; d_call: TRBD2; clone_size: -
cdr3_aa: CASSLREYYGYTF; cdr3_nt: TGTGCCAGCAGTTTGCGGGAATACTATGGCTACACCTTC; j_call: TRBJ1-2; v_call: TRBV12-3/TRBV12-4; d_call: -; clone_size: few
cdr3_aa: CASSLDRGLGTEAFF; cdr3_nt: TGCGCCAGCAGCTTGGACAGGGGGCTTGGCACTGAAGCTTTCTTT; j_call: TRBJ1-1; v_call: TRBV5-1; d_call: TRBD1; clone_size: once
cdr3_aa: CASSVGSRPSYEQYF; cdr3_nt: TGTGCCAGCAGCGTGGGCTCAAGACCCTCCTACGAGCAGTACTTC; j_call: TRBJ2-7; v_call: TRBV9; d_call: -; clone_size: -
cdr3_aa: CASSPRGVQETQYF; cdr3_nt: TGTGCCAGCAGCCCCCGGGGGGTGCAAGAGACCCAGTACTTC; j_call: TRBJ2-5; v_call: TRBV6-5; d_call: TRBD2; clone_size: -
cdr3_aa: CASSVLRDRVGYTF; cdr3_nt: TGCGCCAGCAGCGTACTTCGGGACAGGGTCGGCTACACCTTC; j_call: TRBJ1-2; v_call: TRBV23-1; d_call: TRBD1; clone_size: -
cdr3_aa: CASSSPWVYEQYF; cdr3_nt: TGTGCCAGCAGCTCTCCGTGGGTCTACGAGCAGTACTTC; j_call: TRBJ2-7; v_call: TRBV7-9; d_call: -; clone_size: few
cdr3_aa: CASSPLRGLANYGYTF; cdr3_nt: TGTGCCAGCTCACCACTCAGGGGACTTGCTAACTATGGCTACACCTTC; j_call: TRBJ1-2; v_call: TRBV18; d_call: -; clone_size: -
cdr3_aa: CAWSVRGGPAGELFF; cdr3_nt: TGTGCCTGGAGTGTACGTGGGGGGCCGGCCGGGGAGCTGTTTTTT; j_call: TRBJ2-2; v_call: TRBV30; d_call: -; clone_size: -
cdr3_aa: CASSEGYAGETQYF; cdr3_nt: TGTGCCAGCAGTGAAGGGTACGCGGGGGAGACCCAGTACTTC; j_call: TRBJ2-5; v_call: TRBV6-1; d_call: -; clone_size: -
cdr3_aa: CASSSTGQGIYNSPLHF; cdr3_nt: TGTGCCAGCAGCTCTACGGGACAGGGGATATATAATTCACCCCTCCACTTT; j_call: TRBJ1-6; v_call: TRBV5-6; d_call: TRBD1; clone_size: -
cdr3_aa: CATSRVRAGETYEQYF; cdr3_nt: TGTGCCACCAGCAGAGTCCGAGCGGGGGAGACCTACGAGCAGTACTTC; j_call: TRBJ2-7; v_call: TRBV15; d_call: TRBD2; clone_size: -
cdr3_aa: CASVRGPHYEQYF; cdr3_nt: TGTGCCAGCGTCCGGGGGCCCCACTACGAGCAGTACTTC; j_call: TRBJ2-7; v_call: TRBV7-9; d_call: -; clone_size: -
cdr3_aa: CASSLRAGQYQETQYF; cdr3_nt: TGTGCCAGCAGTTTACGGGCAGGACAGTACCAAGAGACCCAGTACTTC; j_call: TRBJ2-5; v_call: TRBV28; d_call: -; clone_size: once
cdr3_aa: CASSTGRNSNTEAFF; cdr3_nt: TGTGCCAGCAGCACTGGACGAAATTCAAACACTGAAGCTTTCTTT; j_call: TRBJ1-1; v_call: TRBV7-9; d_call: -; clone_size: -
cdr3_aa: CASGALGLADTIYF; cdr3_nt: TGTGCTAGTGGTGCCCTTGGGCTGGCGGACACCATATATTTT; j_call: TRBJ1-3; v_call: TRBV12-5; d_call: -; clone_size: -
cdr3_aa: CASSLSIGGGAGLETQYF; cdr3_nt: TGTGCCAGCAGTTTATCGATCGGCGGGGGGGCTGGCTTGGAGACCCAGTACTTC; j_call: TRBJ2-5; v_call: TRBV27; d_call: TRBD2; clone_size: -
cdr3_aa: CASSLGGQLSVNEQFF; cdr3_nt: TGCGCCAGCAGCCTGGGGGGACAGCTCTCCGTCAATGAGCAGTTCTTC; j_call: TRBJ2-1; v_call: TRBV5-1; d_call: -; clone_size: -
cdr3_aa: CASSYSGEKLFF; cdr3_nt: TGTGCCAGCAGTTACTCGGGTGAAAAACTGTTTTTT; j_call: TRBJ1-4; v_call: TRBV6-6; d_call: -; clone_size: -
cdr3_aa: CASSAGGVEEKLFF; cdr3_nt: TGTGCCAGCAGCGCCGGGGGAGTGGAAGAAAAACTGTTTTTT; j_call: TRBJ1-4; v_call: TRBV7-2; d_call: -; clone_size: -
cdr3_aa: CASSLDGSVQGDYGYTF; cdr3_nt: TGCGCCAGCAGCTTGGACGGGTCTGTACAGGGGGACTATGGCTACACCTTC; j_call: TRBJ1-2; v_call: TRBV5-1; d_call: TRBD1; clone_size: -
cdr3_aa: CASSLMGPDTQYF; cdr3_nt: TGTGCCAGCAGTTTGATGGGGCCCGATACGCAGTATTTT; j_call: TRBJ2-3; v_call: TRBV12-3/TRBV12-4; d_call: -; clone_size: -
cdr3_aa: CASSYSQGDPDGYTF; cdr3_nt: TGTGCCAGCAGTTACTCGCAAGGAGATCCTGATGGCTACACCTTC; j_call: TRBJ1-2; v_call: TRBV6-5; d_call: -; clone_size: -
cdr3_aa: CASTRDMNYGYTF; cdr3_nt: TGTGCCAGCACCCGGGACATGAACTATGGCTACACCTTC; j_call: TRBJ1-2; v_call: TRBV11-1; d_call: -; clone_size: -
cdr3_aa: CASSIRGSVRAGTNEKLFF; cdr3_nt: TGTGCCAGCAGTATTAGGGGATCCGTTCGGGCAGGGACTAATGAAAAACTGTTTTTT; j_call: TRBJ1-4; v_call: TRBV7-9; d_call: -; clone_size: -
cdr3_aa: CASSYGGGNSPLHF; cdr3_nt: TGTGCCAGCAGTTACGGTGGGGGTAATTCACCCCTCCACTTT; j_call: TRBJ1-6; v_call: TRBV6-6; d_call: -; clone_size: -
cdr3_aa: CASSPRTSGGQRVYEQYF; cdr3_nt: TGTGCCAGCAGCCCCCGGACTAGCGGGGGGCAGCGAGTCTACGAGCAGTACTTC; j_call: TRBJ2-7; v_call: TRBV4-2; d_call: TRBD2; clone_size: few
cdr3_aa: CASSLAAMTYEQYF; cdr3_nt: TGCGCCAGCAGCTTGGCGGCCATGACCTACGAGCAGTACTTC; j_call: TRBJ2-7; v_call: TRBV5-1; d_call: -; clone_size: -
cdr3_aa: CASSSHPRHTDTQYF; cdr3_nt: TGTGCCAGCAGCTCTCACCCCCGACACACAGATACGCAGTATTTT; j_call: TRBJ2-3; v_call: TRBV7-9; d_call: -; clone_size: -
cdr3_aa: CATGQGGENIQYF; cdr3_nt: TGCGCCACTGGACAGGGCGGCGAAAACATTCAGTACTTC; j_call: TRBJ2-4; v_call: TRBV10-1; d_call: TRBD1; clone_size: once
cdr3_aa: CASSLSVYEQYF; cdr3_nt: TGTGCCAGCAGCTTATCTGTCTACGAGCAGTACTTC; j_call: TRBJ2-7; v_call: TRBV7-2; d_call: -; clone_size: -
cdr3_aa: CASSPHGQGETQYF; cdr3_nt: TGTGCCAGCAGCCCCCACGGACAGGGGGAGACCCAGTACTTC; j_call: TRBJ2-5; v_call: TRBV9; d_call: TRBD1; clone_size: -
cdr3_aa: CASTAPGQKYF; cdr3_nt: TGTGCCAGCACCGCCCCGGGACAGAAGTATTTT; j_call: TRBJ2-3; v_call: TRBV7-8; d_call: TRBD1; clone_size: once
cdr3_aa: CASTWLAGVSTGELFF; cdr3_nt: TGTGCCAGTACGTGGCTAGCGGGGGTCTCCACCGGGGAGCTGTTTTTT; j_call: TRBJ2-2; v_call: TRBV19; d_call: TRBD2; clone_size: once
cdr3_aa: CASSYYLGSSYNEQFF; cdr3_nt: TGTGCCAGCAGTTATTATTTAGGGAGCTCCTACAATGAGCAGTTCTTC; j_call: TRBJ2-1; v_call: TRBV6-5; d_call: -; clone_size: -
cdr3_aa: CASSEAVGGAVQYMAPLHF; cdr3_nt: TGTGCCAGCAGTGAAGCGGTGGGAGGGGCAGTTCAATATATGGCACCCCTCCACTTT; j_call: TRBJ1-6; v_call: TRBV6-1; d_call: -; clone_size: -
cdr3_aa: CASANQAGGSNSPLHF; cdr3_nt: TGTGCCAGCGCCAATCAGGCAGGGGGATCGAATTCACCCCTCCACTTT; j_call: TRBJ1-6; v_call: TRBV25-1; d_call: TRBD1; clone_size: -
cdr3_aa: CASSFDGRDEKLFF; cdr3_nt: TGCGCCAGCAGCTTTGACGGACGAGATGAAAAACTGTTTTTT; j_call: TRBJ1-4; v_call: TRBV5-1; d_call: -; clone_size: -
cdr3_aa: CASTLTTGGNTEAFF; cdr3_nt: TGTGCCAGCACCCTTACGACCGGGGGGAACACTGAAGCTTTCTTT; j_call: TRBJ1-1; v_call: TRBV21-1; d_call: -; clone_size: -
cdr3_aa: CASSYPRTGRNQPQHF; cdr3_nt: TGTGCCAGCAGTTACCCACGGACTGGGCGCAATCAGCCCCAGCATTTT; j_call: TRBJ1-5; v_call: TRBV6-2/TRBV6-3; d_call: -; clone_size: -
cdr3_aa: CSTRQGARYEQYF; cdr3_nt: TGCAGCACTCGACAGGGGGCCAGGTACGAGCAGTACTTC; j_call: TRBJ2-7; v_call: TRBV29-1; d_call: TRBD1; clone_size: -